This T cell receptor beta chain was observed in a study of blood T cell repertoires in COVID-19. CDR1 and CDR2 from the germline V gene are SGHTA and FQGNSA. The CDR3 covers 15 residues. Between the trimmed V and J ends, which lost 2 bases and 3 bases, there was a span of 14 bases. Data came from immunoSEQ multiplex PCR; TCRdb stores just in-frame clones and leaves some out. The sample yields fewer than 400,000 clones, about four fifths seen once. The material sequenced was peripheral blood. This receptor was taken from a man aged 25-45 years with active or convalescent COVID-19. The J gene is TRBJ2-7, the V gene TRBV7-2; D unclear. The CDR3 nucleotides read TGTGCCAGCAGCTTAAGGTCAGGCCCCGACTACGAGCAGTACTTC. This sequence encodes CASSLRSGPDYEQYF.